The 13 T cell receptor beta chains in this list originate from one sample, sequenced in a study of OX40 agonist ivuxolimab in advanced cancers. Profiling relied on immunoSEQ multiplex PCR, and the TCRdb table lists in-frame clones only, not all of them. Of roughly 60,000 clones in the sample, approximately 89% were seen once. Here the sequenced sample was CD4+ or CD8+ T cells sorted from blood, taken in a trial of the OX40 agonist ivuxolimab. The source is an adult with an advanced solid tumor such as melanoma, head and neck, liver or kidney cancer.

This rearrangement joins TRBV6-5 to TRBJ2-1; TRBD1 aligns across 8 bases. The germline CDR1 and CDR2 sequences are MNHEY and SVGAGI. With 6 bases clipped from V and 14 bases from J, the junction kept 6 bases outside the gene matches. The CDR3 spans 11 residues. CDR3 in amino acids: CASSVTTGEFF. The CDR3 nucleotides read TGTGCCAGCAGCGTAACGACAGGGGAGTTCTTC.

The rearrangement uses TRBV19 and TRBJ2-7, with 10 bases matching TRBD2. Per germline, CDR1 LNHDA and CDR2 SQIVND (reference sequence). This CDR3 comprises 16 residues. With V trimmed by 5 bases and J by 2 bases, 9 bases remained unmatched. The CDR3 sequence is CASSPPLTSGTYEQYF. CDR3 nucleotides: TGTGCCAGTAGTCCTCCCCTTACTAGCGGGACCTACGAGCAGTACTTC.

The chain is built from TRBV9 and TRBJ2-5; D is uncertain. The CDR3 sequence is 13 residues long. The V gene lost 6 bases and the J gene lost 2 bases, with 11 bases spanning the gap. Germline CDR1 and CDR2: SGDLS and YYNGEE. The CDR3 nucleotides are TGTGCCAGCAATCGACTCATTCAAGAGACCCAGTACTTC. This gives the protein CASNRLIQETQYF.

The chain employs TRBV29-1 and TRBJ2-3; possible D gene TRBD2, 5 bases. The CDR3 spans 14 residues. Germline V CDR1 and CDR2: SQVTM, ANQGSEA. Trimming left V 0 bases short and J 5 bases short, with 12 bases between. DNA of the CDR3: TGCAGCGTTGAAGATCTAGCCCTTGGAGATACGCAGTATTTT. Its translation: CSVEDLALGDTQYF.

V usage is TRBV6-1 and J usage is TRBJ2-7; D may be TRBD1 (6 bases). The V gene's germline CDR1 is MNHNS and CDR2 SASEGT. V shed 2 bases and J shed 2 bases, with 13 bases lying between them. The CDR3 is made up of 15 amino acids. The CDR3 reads CASSETGRIPYEQYF. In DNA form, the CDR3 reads TGTGCCAGCAGTGAAACAGGGAGAATTCCCTACGAGCAGTACTTC.

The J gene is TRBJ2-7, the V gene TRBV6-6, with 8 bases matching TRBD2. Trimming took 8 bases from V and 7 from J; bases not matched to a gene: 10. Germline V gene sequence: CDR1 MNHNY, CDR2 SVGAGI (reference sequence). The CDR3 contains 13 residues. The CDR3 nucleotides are TGTGCCAGCTCGGGGGGGACCTCTCGGGAGCAGTACTTC. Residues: CASSGGTSREQYF.

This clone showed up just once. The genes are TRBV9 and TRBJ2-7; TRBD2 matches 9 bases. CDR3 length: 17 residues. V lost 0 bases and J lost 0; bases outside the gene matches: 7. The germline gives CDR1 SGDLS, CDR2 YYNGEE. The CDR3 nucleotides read TGTGCCAGCAGCGTAGGGCAGAGCGGGGGGAGCTCCTACGAGCAGTACTTC. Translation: CASSVGQSGGSSYEQYF.

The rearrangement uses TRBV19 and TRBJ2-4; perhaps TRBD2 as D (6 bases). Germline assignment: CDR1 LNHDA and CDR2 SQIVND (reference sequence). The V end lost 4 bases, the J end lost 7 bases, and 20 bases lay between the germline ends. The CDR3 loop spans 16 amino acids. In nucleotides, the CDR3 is TGTGCCAGTAGTACGAACATTGCCGGGAGTAATAACATTCAGTACTTC. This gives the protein CASSTNIAGSNNIQYF.

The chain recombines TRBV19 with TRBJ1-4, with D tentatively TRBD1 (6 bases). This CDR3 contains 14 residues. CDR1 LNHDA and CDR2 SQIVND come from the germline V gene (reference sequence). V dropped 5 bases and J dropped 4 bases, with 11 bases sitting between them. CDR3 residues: CASSLTGLNEKLFF. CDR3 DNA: TGTGCCAGTAGTCTGACAGGACTTAATGAAAAACTGTTTTTT. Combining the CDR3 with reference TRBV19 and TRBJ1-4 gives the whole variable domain DGGITQSPKYLFRKEGQNVTLSCEQNLNHDAMYWYRQDPGQGLRLIYYSQIVNDFQKGDIAEGYSVSREKKESFPLTVTSAQKNPTAFYLCASSLTGLNEKLFFGSGTQLSVL.

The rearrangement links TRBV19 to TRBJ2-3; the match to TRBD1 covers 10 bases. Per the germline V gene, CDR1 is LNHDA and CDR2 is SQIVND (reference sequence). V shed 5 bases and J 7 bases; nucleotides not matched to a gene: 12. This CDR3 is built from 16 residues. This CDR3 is CASSPSPGQGINTQYF. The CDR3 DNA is TGTGCCAGTAGTCCATCCCCGGGACAGGGGATTAATACGCAGTATTTT.

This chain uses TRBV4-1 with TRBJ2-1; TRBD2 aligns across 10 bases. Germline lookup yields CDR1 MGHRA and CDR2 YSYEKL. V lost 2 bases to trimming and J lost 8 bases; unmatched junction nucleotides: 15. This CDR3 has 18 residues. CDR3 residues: CASSQTPSSGSAYDEQFF. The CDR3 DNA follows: TGCGCCAGCAGCCAAACCCCGTCTAGCGGGAGTGCTTACGATGAGCAGTTCTTC.

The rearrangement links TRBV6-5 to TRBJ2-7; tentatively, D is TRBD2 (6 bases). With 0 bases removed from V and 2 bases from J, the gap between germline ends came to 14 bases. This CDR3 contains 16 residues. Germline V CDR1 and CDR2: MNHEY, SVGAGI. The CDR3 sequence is CASSYSIAEPTYEQYF. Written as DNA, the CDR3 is TGTGCCAGCAGTTACTCGATAGCGGAGCCAACCTACGAGCAGTACTTC.

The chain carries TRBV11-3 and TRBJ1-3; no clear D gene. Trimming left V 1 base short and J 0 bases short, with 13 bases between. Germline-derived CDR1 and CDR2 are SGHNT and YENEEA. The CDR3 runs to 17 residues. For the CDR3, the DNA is TGTGCCAGCAGCTTAGTAGGGCCAACCTACTCTGGAAACACCATATATTTT. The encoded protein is CASSLVGPTYSGNTIYF.